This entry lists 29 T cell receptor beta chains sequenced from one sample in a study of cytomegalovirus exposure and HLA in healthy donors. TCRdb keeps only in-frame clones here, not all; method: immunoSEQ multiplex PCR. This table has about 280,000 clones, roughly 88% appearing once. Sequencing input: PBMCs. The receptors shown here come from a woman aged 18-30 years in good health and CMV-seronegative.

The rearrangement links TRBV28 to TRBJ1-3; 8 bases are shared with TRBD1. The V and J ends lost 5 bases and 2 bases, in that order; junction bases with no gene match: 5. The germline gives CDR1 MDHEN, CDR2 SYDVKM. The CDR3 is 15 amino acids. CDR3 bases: TGTGCCAGCAGTCCCTGGACAGGGACTGGAAACACCATATATTTT. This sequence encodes CASSPWTGTGNTIYF.

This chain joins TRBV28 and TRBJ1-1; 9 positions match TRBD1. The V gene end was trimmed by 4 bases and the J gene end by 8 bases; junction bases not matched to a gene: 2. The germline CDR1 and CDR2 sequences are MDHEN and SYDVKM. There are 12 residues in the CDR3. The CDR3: CASSWDRVEAFF. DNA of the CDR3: TGTGCCAGCAGTTGGGACAGGGTAGAAGCTTTCTTT.

Here the CDR3 DNA reads TGTGCCACCAGCAGAGATCTACTAGCGGGGGATACGCAGTATTTT. Its translation is CATSRDLLAGDTQYF. The rearrangement links TRBV15 to TRBJ2-3; 10 nucleotides align to TRBD2. CDR3 size: 15 residues. Trimming removed 0 bases from V and 6 bases from J; junction bases left unmatched: 3. The germline CDR1 and CDR2 sequences are LNHNV and YYDKDF (reference sequence).

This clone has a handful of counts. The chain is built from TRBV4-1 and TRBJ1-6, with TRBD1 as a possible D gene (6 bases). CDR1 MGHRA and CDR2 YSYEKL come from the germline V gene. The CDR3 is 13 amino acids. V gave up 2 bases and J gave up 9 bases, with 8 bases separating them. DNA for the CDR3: TGCGCCAGCAGCCAAACAGGGAGTTCACCCCTCCACTTT. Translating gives CASSQTGSSPLHF.

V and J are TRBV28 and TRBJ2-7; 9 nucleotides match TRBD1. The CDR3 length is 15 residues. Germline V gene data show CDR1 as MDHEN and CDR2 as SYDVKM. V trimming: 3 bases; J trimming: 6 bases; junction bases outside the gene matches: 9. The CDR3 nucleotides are TGTGCCAGCAGTTTCGCCGGGACAGGGTCGGCCGAGCAGTACTTC. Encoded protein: CASSFAGTGSAEQYF.

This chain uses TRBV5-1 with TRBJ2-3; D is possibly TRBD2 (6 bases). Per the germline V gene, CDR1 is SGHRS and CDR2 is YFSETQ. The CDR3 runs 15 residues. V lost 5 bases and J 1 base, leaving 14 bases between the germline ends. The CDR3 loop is CASRRGPGGTDTQYF. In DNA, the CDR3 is TGCGCCAGCAGAAGAGGGCCGGGAGGCACAGATACGCAGTATTTT.

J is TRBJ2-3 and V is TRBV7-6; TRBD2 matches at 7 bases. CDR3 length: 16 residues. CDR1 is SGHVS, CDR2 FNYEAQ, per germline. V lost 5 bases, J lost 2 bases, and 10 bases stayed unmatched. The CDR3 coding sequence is TGTGCCAGCAGCCCACCGCGGGCGGGGGACACAGATACGCAGTATTTT. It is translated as CASSPPRAGDTDTQYF.

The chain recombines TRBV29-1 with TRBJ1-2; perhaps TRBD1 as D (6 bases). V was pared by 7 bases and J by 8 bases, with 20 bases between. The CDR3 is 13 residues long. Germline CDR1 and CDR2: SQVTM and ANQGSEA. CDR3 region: CSAETGTSKGYTF. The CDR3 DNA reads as TGCAGCGCCGAGACAGGTACCTCTAAAGGCTACACCTTC.

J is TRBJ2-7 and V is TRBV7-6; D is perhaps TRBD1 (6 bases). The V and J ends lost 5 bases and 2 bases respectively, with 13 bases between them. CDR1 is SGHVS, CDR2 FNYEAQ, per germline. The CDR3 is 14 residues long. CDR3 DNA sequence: TGTGCCAGCAGCCCCCGACAGGCCCCCTACGAGCAGTACTTC. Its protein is CASSPRQAPYEQYF.

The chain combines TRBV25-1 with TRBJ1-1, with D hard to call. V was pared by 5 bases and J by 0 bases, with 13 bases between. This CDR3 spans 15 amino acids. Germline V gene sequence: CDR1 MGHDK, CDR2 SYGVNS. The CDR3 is CASSNPLCVNTEAFF. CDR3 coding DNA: TGTGCCAGCAGTAACCCCCTTTGCGTGAACACTGAAGCTTTCTTT.

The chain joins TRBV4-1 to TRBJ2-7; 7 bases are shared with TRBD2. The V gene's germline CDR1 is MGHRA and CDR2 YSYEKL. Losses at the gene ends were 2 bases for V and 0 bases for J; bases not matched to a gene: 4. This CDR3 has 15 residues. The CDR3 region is CASSQQAGRSYEQYF. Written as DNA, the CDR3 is TGCGCCAGCAGCCAACAAGCGGGACGCTCCTACGAGCAGTACTTC.

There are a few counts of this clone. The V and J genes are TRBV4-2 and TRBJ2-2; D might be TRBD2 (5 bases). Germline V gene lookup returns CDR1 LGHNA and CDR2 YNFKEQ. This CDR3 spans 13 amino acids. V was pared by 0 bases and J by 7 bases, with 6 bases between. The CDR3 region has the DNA TGTGCCAGCAGCCAAGACGAGGGCGGGGAGCTGTTTTTT. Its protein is CASSQDEGGELFF.

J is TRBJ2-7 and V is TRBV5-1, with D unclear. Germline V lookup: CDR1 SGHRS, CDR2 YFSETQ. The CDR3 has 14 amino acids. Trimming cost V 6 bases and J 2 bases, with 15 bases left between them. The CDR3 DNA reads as TGCGCCAGCAACCGTGGCACAAATACCTACGAGCAGTACTTC. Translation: CASNRGTNTYEQYF.

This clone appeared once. This chain's CDR3 is CASSLIQTGLGLEGYTF. DNA for the CDR3: TGTGCCAGCAGTTTAATCCAGACTGGTCTAGGTTTGGAGGGCTACACCTTC. This rearrangement joins TRBV28 to TRBJ1-2; D is uncertain. CDR3 length: 17 residues. CDR1 and CDR2 from the germline V gene are MDHEN and SYDVKM. Trimming left V 2 bases short and J 8 bases short, with 24 bases between.

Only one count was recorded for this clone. CDR3 loop: CSVVGQGAAGNTIYF. The CDR3 DNA sequence: TGCAGCGTCGTGGGACAGGGAGCGGCTGGAAACACCATATATTTT. The J gene is TRBJ1-3, the V gene TRBV29-1; TRBD1 agrees at 9 bases. CDR1 is SQVTM and CDR2 is ANQGSEA in the germline V gene. Trimming removed 6 bases from V and 2 bases from J; junction bases left unmatched: 8. The CDR3 consists of 15 residues.

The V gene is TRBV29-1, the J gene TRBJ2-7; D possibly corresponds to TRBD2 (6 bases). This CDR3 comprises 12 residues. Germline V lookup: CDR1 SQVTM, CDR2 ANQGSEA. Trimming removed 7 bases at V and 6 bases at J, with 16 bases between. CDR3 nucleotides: TGCAGCGCACTAATCGCGCGGGGCGAGCAGTACTTC. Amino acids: CSALIARGEQYF.

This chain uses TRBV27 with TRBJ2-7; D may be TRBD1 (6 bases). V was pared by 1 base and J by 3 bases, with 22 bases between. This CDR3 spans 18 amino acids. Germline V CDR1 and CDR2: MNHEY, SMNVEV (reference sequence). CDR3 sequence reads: CASSLLPPKVRGIYEQYF. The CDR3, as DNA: TGTGCCAGCAGTTTATTACCACCTAAAGTCAGGGGAATCTACGAGCAGTACTTC.

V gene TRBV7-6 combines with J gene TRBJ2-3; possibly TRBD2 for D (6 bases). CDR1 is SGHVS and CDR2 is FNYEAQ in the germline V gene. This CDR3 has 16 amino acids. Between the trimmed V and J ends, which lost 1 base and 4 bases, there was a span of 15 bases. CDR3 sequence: CASSLDLASAADTQYF. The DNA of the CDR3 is TGTGCCAGCAGCTTAGACTTAGCTAGCGCGGCAGATACGCAGTATTTT.

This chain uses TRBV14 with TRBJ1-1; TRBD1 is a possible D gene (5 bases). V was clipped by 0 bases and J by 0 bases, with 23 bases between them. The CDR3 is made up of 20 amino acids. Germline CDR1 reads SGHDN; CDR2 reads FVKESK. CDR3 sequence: CASSQDSLGGGEIMNTEAFF. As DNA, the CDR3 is TGTGCCAGCAGCCAAGATTCACTAGGTGGGGGGGAAATCATGAACACTGAAGCTTTCTTT.

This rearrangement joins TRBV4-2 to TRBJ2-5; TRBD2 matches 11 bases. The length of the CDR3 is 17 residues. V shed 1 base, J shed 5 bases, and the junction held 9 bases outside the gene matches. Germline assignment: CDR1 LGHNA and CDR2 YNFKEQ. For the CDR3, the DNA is TGTGCCAGCAGCCAAGGGGTTAGCGGGAGGGATGGGGAGACCCAGTACTTC. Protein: CASSQGVSGRDGETQYF.

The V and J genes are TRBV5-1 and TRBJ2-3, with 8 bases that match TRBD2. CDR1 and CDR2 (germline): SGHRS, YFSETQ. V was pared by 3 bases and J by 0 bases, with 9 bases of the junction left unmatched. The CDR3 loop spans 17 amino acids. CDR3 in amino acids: CASSWGSGGKSTDTQYF. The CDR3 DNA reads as TGCGCCAGCAGCTGGGGGTCGGGAGGGAAGAGCACAGATACGCAGTATTTT.

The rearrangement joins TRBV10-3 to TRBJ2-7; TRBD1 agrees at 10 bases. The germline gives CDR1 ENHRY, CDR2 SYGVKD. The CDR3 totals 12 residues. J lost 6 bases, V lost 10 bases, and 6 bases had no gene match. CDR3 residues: CATRTGGGEQYF. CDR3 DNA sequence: TGTGCCACCCGGACAGGGGGAGGCGAGCAGTACTTC.

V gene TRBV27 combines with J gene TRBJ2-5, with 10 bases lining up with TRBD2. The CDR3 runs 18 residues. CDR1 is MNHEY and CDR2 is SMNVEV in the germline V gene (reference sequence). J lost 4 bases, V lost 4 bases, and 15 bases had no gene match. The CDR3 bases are TGTGCCAGCAGTTCCTACTACCGAGGGACTAGCGTGCCAGAGACCCAGTACTTC. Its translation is CASSSYYRGTSVPETQYF.

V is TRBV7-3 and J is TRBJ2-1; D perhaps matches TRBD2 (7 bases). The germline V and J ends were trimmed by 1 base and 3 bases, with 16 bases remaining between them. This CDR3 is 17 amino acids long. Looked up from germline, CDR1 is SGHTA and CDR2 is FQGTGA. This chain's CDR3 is CASSLRGRGQNYNEQFF. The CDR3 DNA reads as TGTGCCAGCAGCTTAAGGGGGAGGGGACAAAACTACAATGAGCAGTTCTTC.

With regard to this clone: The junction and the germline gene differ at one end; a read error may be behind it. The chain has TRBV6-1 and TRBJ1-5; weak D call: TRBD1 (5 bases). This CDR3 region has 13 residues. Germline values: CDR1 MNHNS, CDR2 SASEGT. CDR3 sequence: CASIEQGNQPQHF. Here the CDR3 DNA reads TGTGCCAGCATTGAACAGGGCAATCAGCCCCAGCATTTT.

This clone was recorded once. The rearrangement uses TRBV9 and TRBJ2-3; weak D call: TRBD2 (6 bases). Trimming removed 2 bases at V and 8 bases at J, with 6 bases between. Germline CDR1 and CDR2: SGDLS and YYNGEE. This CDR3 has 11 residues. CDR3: CASSVGGTQYF. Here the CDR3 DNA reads TGTGCCAGCAGCGTGGGGGGTACGCAGTATTTT.

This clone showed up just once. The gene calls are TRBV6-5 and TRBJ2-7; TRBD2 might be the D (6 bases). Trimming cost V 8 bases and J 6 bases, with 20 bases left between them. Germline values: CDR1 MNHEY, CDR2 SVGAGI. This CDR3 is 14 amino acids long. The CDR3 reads CASHVGGTRSEQYF. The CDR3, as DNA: TGTGCCAGCCACGTTGGGGGGACGCGCTCCGAGCAGTACTTC.

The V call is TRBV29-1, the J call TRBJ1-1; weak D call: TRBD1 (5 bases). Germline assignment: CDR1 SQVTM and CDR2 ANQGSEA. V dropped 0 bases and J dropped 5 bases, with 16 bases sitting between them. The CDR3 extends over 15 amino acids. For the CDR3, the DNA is TGCAGCGTTGAAGATTTTGGAGGGGTTCGGACTGAAGCTTTCTTT. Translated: CSVEDFGGVRTEAFF.

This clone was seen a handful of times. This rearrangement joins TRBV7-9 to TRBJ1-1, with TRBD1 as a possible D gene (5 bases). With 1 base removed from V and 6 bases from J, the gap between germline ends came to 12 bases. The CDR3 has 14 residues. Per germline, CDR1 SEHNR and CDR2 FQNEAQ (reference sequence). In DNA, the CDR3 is TGTGCCAGCAGCTTAGGGGGGGGGTCATCTGAAGCTTTCTTT. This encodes CASSLGGGSSEAFF.